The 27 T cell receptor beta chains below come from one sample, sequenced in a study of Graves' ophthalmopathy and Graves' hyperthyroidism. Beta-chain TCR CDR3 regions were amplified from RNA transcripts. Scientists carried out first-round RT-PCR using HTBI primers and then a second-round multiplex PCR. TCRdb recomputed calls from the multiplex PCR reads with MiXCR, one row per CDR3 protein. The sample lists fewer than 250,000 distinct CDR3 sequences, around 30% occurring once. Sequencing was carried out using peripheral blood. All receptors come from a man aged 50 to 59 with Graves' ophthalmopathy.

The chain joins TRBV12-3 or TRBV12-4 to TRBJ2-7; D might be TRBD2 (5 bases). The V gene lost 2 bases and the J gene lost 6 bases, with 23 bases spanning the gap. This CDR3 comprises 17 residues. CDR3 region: CASSLRNAGGKISEQYF. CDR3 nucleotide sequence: TGTGCCAGCAGTTTAAGGAATGCGGGTGGGAAGATATCCGAGCAGTACTTC.

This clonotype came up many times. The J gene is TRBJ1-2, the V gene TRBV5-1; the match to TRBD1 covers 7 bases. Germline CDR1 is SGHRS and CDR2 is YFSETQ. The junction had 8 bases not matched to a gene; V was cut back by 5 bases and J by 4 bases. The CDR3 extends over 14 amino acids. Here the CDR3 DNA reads TGCGCCAGCAGAACAGGACAGGCCGTCTATGGCTACACCTTC. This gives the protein CASRTGQAVYGYTF.

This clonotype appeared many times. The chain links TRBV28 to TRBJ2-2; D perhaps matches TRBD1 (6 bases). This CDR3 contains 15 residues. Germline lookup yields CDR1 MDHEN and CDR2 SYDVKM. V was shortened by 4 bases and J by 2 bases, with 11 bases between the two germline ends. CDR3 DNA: TGTGCCAGCAGTTCCAGGGGTATCAACACCGGGGAGCTGTTTTTT. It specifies CASSSRGINTGELFF.

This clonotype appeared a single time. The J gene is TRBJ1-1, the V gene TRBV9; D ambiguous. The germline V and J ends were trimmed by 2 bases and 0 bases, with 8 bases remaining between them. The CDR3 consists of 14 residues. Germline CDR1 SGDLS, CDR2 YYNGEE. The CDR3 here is CASSVTQLNTEAFF. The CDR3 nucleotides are TGTGCCAGCAGCGTCACACAGCTGAACACTGAAGCTTTCTTT.

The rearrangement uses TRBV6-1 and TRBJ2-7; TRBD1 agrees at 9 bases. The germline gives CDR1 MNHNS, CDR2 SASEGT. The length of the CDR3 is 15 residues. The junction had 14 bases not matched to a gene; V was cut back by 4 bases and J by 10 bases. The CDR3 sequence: CASSVLGQGILGQYF. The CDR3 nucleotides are TGTGCCAGCAGTGTTTTAGGACAGGGGATCTTGGGTCAGTACTTC.

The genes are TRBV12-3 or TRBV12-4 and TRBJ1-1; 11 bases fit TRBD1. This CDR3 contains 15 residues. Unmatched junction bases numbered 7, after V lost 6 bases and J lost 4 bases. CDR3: CASRNGQGAITEAFF. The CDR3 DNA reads TGTGCCAGCAGAAACGGACAGGGGGCTATCACTGAAGCTTTCTTT.

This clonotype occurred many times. The CDR3 is CATSISSGTGELFF. CDR3 sequence (DNA): TGTGCCACTTCCATCTCTAGCGGCACCGGGGAGCTGTTTTTT. The V and J genes are TRBV19 and TRBJ2-2; 7 nucleotides agree with TRBD2. The germline V gene has CDR1 LNHDA and CDR2 SQIVND (reference sequence). V shed 10 bases and J 4 bases; nucleotides not matched to a gene: 9. CDR3 length: 14 residues. The variable domain in full, with the rest retrieved from reference TRBV19 and TRBJ2-2, is DGGITQSPKYLFRKEGQNVTLSCEQNLNHDAMYWYRQDPGQGLRLIYYSQIVNDFQKGDIAEGYSVSREKKESFPLTVTSAQKNPTAFYLCATSISSGTGELFFGEGSRLTVL.

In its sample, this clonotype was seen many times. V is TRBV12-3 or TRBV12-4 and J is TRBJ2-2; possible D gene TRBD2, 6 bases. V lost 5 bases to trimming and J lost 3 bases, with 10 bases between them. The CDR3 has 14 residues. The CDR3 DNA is TGTGCCAGCAGTAAGGGACTTGACACCGGGGAGCTGTTTTTT. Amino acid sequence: CASSKGLDTGELFF.

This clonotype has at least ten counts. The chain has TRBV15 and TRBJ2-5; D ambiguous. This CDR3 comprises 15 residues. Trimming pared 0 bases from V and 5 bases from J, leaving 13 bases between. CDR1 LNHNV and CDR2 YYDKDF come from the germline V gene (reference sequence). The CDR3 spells CATSRDQGVDETQYF. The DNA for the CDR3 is TGTGCCACCAGCAGAGATCAAGGCGTGGATGAGACCCAGTACTTC. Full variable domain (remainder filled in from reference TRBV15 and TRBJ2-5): DAMVIQNPRYQVTQFGKPVTLSCSQTLNHNVMYWYQQKSSQAPKLLFHYYDKDFNNEADTPDNFQSRRPNTSFCFLDIRSPGLGDTAMYLCATSRDQGVDETQYFGPGTRLLVL.

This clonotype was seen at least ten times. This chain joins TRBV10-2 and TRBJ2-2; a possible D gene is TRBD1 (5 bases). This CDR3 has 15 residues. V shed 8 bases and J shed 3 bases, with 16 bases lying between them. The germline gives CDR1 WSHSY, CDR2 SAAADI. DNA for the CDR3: TGCGCCAGCCATAGTTTGGAAGGGGACACCGGGGAGCTGTTTTTT. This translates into CASHSLEGDTGELFF.

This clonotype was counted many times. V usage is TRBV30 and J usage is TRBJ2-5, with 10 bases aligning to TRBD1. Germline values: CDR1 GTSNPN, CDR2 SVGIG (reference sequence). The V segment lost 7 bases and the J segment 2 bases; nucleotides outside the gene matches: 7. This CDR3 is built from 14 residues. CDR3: CASTGTGVQETQYF. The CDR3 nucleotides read TGTGCCTCGACCGGGACAGGGGTTCAAGAGACCCAGTACTTC.

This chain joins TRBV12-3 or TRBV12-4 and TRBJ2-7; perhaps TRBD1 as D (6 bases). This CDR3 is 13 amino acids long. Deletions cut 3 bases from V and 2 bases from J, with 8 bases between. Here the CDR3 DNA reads TGTGCCAGCAGTTTCGGGGACACCTACGAGCAGTACTTC. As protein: CASSFGDTYEQYF.

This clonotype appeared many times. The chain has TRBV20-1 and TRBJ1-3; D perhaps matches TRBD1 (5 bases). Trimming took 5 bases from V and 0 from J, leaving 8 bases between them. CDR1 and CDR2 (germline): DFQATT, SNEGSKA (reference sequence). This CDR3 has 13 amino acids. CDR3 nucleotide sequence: TGCAGTGCTGACAGTAACTCTGGAAACACCATATATTTT. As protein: CSADSNSGNTIYF.

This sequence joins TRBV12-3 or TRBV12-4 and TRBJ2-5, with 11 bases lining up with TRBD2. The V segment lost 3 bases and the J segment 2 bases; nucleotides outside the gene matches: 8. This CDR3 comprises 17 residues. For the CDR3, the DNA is TGTGCCAGCAGTTTGGCTGTGGTAGCGGGAGGGCAAGAGACCCAGTACTTC. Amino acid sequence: CASSLAVVAGGQETQYF.

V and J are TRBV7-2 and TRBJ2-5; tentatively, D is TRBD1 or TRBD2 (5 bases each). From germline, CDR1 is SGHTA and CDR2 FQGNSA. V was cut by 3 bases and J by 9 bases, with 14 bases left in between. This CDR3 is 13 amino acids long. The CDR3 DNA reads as TGTGCCAGCAGCTTTAGTGGGTTGGGGGCCCAGTACTTC. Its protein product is CASSFSGLGAQYF.

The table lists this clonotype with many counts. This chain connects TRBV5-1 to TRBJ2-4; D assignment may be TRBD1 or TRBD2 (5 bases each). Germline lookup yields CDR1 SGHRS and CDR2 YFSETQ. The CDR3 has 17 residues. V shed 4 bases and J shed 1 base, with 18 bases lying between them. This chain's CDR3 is CASSTLRGPEAKNIQYF. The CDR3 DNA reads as TGCGCCAGCAGCACCTTAAGGGGACCAGAGGCCAAAAACATTCAGTACTTC.

CDR3 in amino acids: CASSMFSAASEQYF. The CDR3 DNA reads as TGTGCCAGTAGTATGTTTAGCGCGGCCTCCGAGCAGTACTTC. This sequence joins TRBV19 and TRBJ2-7; D is possibly TRBD2 (5 bases). The CDR3 length is 14 residues. The germline V gene has CDR1 LNHDA and CDR2 SQIVND (reference sequence). V was cut by 3 bases and J by 6 bases, with 15 bases left in between.

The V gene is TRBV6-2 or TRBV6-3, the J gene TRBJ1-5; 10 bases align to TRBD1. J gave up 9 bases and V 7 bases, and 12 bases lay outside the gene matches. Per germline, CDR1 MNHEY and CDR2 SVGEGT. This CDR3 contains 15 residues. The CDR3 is CASNSLRDRGAPQHF. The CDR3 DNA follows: TGTGCCAGCAACTCCCTCCGGGACAGGGGAGCGCCCCAGCATTTT.

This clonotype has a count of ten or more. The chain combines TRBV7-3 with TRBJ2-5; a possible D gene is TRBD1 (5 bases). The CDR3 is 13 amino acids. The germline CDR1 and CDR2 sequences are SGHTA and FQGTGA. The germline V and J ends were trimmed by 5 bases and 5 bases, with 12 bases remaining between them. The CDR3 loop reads CASSRIPGETQYF. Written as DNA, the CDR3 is TGTGCCAGCAGCCGTATTCCAGGGGAGACCCAGTACTTC.

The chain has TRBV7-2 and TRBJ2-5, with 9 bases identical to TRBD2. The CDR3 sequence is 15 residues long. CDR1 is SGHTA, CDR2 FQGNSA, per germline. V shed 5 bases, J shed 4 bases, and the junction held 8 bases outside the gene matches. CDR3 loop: CASSTTGLARETQYF. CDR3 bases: TGTGCCAGCAGCACCACCGGACTAGCGCGAGAGACCCAGTACTTC.

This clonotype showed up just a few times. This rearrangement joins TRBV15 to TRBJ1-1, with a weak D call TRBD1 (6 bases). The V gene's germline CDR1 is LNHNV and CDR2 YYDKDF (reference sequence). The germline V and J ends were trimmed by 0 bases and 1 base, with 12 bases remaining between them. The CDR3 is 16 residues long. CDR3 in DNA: TGTGCCACCAGCAGAGATAGGAAAGGGGGGAACACTGAAGCTTTCTTT. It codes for CATSRDRKGGNTEAFF.

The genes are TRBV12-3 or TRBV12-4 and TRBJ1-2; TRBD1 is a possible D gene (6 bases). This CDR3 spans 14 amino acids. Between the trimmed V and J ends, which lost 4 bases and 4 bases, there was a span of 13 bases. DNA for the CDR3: TGTGCCAGCAGTTCCTACAGGGCCCCCTATGGCTACACCTTC. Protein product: CASSSYRAPYGYTF.

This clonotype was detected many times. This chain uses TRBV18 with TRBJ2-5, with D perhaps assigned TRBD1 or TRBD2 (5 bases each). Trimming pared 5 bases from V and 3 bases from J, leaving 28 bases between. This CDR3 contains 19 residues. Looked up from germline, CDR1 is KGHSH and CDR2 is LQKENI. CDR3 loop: CASSATTGRPLPGEETQYF. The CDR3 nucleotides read TGTGCCAGCTCAGCTACTACGGGACGGCCTCTACCAGGCGAAGAGACCCAGTACTTC.

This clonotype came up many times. The CDR3 coding sequence is TGTGCCAGCAGTTACTCGATCGACGGGCGTGAAGCTTTCTTT. This codes for CASSYSIDGREAFF. The V and J genes are TRBV6-5 and TRBJ1-1; D not resolved. CDR1 is MNHEY and CDR2 is SVGAGI in the germline V gene. V lost 0 bases and J lost 7, with 12 bases in between. The CDR3 has 14 amino acids.

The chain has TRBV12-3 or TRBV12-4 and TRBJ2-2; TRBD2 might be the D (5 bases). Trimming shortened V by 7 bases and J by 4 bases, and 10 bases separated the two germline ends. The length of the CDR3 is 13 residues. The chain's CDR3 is CASKGDLTGELFF. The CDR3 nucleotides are TGTGCCAGCAAGGGAGACCTCACCGGGGAGCTGTTTTTT.

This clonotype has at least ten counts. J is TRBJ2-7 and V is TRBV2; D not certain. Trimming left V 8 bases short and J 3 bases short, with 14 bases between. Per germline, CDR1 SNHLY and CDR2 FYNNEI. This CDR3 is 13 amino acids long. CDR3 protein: CASRLGIGYEQYF. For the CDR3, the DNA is TGTGCCAGCCGGCTAGGTATCGGCTACGAGCAGTACTTC.

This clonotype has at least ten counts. This chain's CDR3 is CASSLAGGGLYEQYF. CDR3 sequence (DNA): TGTGCCAGCAGTTTGGCGGGAGGGGGCCTGTACGAGCAGTACTTC. This chain joins TRBV27 and TRBJ2-7; TRBD2 matches 9 bases. Germline CDR1 is MNHEY and CDR2 is SMNVEV (reference sequence). The trim removed 3 bases at V and 4 bases at J, leaving 7 bases unmatched. The CDR3 sequence is 15 residues long.